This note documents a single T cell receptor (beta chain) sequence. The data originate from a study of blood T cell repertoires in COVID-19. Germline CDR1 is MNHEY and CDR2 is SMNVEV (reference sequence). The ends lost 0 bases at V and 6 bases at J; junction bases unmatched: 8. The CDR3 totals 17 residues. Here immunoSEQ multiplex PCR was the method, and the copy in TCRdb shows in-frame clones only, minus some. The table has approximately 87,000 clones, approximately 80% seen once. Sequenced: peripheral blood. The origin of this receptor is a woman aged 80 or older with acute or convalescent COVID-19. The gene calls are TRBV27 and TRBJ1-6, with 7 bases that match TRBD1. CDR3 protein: CASSLSKGQRFNSPLHF. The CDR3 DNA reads TGTGCCAGCAGTTTATCGAAGGGACAGCGCTTTAATTCACCCCTCCACTTT.